This T cell receptor beta chain was obtained from a study of T cell responses to AZD1222 COVID-19 vaccine. Whole-study results and caveats: Nearly half of spike-specific TCRs reportedly go after variant regions that carry no mutations. Donors skewed white British and female; clonal diversity was possibly underestimated.

Assay used: immunoSEQ multiplex PCR; TCRdb lists only in-frame clones, some missing. The sample consists of some 74,000 clones, 70% to 90% of them appearing once. CDR1 is KGHSH and CDR2 is LQKENI in the germline V gene. There are 16 residues in the CDR3. With 6 bases removed from V and 0 bases from J, the gap between germline ends came to 15 bases. Regarding this clone: Its antigen is unidentified.

The sample here was peripheral blood, taken on day 0 of AZD1222 vaccination. The origin of this receptor is an adult in good health. The genes are TRBV18 and TRBJ2-4; perhaps TRBD1 as D (6 bases). This CDR3 is CASSSGTRSAKNIQYF. The CDR3 nucleotides read TGTGCCAGCTCGTCCGGGACACGCTCAGCCAAAAACATTCAGTACTTC. The complete variable domain, with remaining parts taken from reference TRBV18 and TRBJ2-4, reads NAGVMQNPRHLVRRRGQEARLRCSPMKGHSHVYWYRQLPEEGLKFMVYLQKENIIDESGMPKERFSAEFPKEGPSILRIQQVVRGDSAAYFCASSSGTRSAKNIQYFGAGTRLSVL.